This TCR beta chain was identified during a study of cytomegalovirus exposure and HLA in healthy donors. The CDR3 runs 14 residues. The V end was cut by 6 bases, the J end by 2 bases, with 13 bases between. The V gene's germline CDR1 is MNHNS and CDR2 SASEGT. Vbeta (60) and Jbeta (13) primers were used in the PCR. Clones were read by immunoSEQ multiplex PCR, and TCRdb kept only the in-frame ones, dropping some. The table includes some 150,000 clones, 70% to 90% detected once. This receptor was taken from a woman in her twenties or thirties in good health and CMV-seronegative. The specimen was PBMCs. This chain links TRBV6-1 with TRBJ1-2; D may be TRBD1 (6 bases). The CDR3 region is CASSLEGGNYGYTF. The CDR3, as DNA: TGTGCCAGCAGCCTAGAGGGGGGGAACTATGGCTACACCTTC.